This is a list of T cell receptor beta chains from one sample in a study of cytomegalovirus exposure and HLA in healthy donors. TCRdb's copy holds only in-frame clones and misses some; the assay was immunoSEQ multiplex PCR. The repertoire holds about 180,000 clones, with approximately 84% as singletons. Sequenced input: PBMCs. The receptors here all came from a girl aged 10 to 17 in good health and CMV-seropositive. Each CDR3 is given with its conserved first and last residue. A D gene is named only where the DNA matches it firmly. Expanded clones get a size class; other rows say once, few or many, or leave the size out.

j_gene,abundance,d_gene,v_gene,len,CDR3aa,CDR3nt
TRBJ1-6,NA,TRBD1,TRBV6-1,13,CASGHRGASPLHF,TGTGCCAGCGGCCACAGGGGAGCCTCACCCCTCCACTTT
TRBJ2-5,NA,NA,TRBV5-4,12,CASSLILETQYF,TGTGCCAGCAGCTTGATTCTGGAGACCCAGTACTTC
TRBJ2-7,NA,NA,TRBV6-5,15,CASSYFKGPTYEQYF,TGTGCCAGCAGTTATTTTAAGGGGCCGACCTACGAGCAGTACTTC
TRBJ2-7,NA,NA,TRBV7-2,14,CASSSGLPDYEQYF,TGTGCCAGCAGCTCGGGACTGCCTGACTACGAGCAGTACTTC
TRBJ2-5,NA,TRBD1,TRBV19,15,CASNSGTGKQETQYF,TGTGCCAGTAATTCCGGGACAGGGAAGCAAGAGACCCAGTACTTC
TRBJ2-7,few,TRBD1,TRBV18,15,CASSTGQGGPYEQYF,TGTGCCAGCTCAACGGGACAGGGGGGGCCCTACGAGCAGTACTTC
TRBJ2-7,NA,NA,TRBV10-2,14,CASSEPREGYEQYF,TGCGCCAGCAGTGAGCCCCGGGAAGGCTACGAGCAATACTTC
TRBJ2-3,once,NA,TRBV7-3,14,CASSLGSSMNTQYF,TGTGCCAGCAGCTTAGGGTCTAGCATGAATACGCAGTATTTT
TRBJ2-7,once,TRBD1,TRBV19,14,CASTPGQGTYEQYF,TGTGCCAGCACTCCGGGACAGGGGACCTACGAGCAGTACTTC
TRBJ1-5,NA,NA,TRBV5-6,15,CASSLGRGVSQPQHF,TGTGCCAGCAGCTTGGGACGGGGGGTCTCTCAGCCCCAGCATTTT
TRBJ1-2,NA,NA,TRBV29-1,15,CSVEDRGRSNYGYTF,TGCAGCGTTGAAGATCGTGGCAGGTCTAACTATGGCTACACCTTC
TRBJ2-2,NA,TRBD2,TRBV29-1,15,CSVATSGENTGELFF,TGCAGCGTTGCAACTAGCGGGGAAAACACCGGGGAGCTGTTTTTT
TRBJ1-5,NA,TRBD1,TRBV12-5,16,CASGLAGGQGNQPQHF,TGTGCTAGTGGTTTAGCTGGTGGACAGGGTAATCAGCCCCAGCATTTT
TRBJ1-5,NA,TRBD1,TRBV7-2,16,CASSSPTGGRNQPQHF,TGTGCCAGCAGCTCCCCGACAGGGGGCAGGAATCAGCCCCAGCATTTT
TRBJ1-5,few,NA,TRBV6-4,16,CASSTIPGQTNQPQHF,TGTGCCAGCAGCACAATCCCGGGACAAACCAATCAGCCCCAGCATTTT
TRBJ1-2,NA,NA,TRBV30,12,CAWSLQGYGYTF,TGTGCCTGGAGTTTACAGGGCTATGGCTACACCTTC
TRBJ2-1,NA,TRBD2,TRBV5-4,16,CASSFDRGTSGPRWFF,TGTGCCAGCAGCTTCGACAGGGGGACTAGCGGGCCACGATGGTTCTTC
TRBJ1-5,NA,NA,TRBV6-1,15,CASSPAGGGRQPQHF,TGTGCCAGCAGCCCCGCCGGGGGGGGCCGTCAGCCCCAGCATTTT
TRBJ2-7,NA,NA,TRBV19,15,CASSISPDTSYEQYF,TGTGCCAGTAGTATCTCACCGGACACCTCCTACGAGCAGTACTTC
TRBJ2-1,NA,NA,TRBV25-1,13,CASTPPRYNEQFF,TGTGCCAGCACCCCGCCTAGGTACAATGAGCAGTTCTTC
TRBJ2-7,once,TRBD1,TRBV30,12,CAWGTASYEQYF,TGTGCCTGGGGGACAGCCTCCTACGAGCAGTACTTC
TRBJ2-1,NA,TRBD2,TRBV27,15,CASSLGLATFNEQFF,TGTGCCAGCAGTTTAGGACTAGCGACGTTCAATGAGCAGTTCTTC
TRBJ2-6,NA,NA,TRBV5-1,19,CASSLAERPLDSGANVLTF,TGCGCCAGCAGCTTGGCCGAGAGGCCTCTGGACTCTGGGGCCAACGTCCTGACTTTC
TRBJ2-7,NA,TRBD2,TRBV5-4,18,CASRFHHPTSGISYEQYF,TGTGCCAGCAGGTTCCACCACCCGACTAGCGGGATTTCCTACGAGCAGTACTTC
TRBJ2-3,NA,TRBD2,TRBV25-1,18,CASRGRLAGEWYTDTQYF,TGTGCCAGCAGGGGGAGACTAGCGGGAGAATGGTATACTGATACGCAGTATTTT
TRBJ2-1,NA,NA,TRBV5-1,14,CASSLLQGGNEQFF,TGCGCCAGCAGCTTATTACAGGGGGGGAATGAGCAGTTCTTC
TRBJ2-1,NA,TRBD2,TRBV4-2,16,CASSQDGAGGRNEQFF,TGTGCCAGCAGCCAAGACGGGGCGGGAGGGCGAAATGAGCAGTTCTTC
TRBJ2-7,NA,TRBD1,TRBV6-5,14,CASTRGQGSYEQYF,TGTGCCAGCACCAGGGGACAGGGAAGCTACGAGCAGTACTTC
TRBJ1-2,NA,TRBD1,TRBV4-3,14,CASTAGTGLYGYTF,TGCGCCAGCACGGCCGGGACAGGGTTGTATGGCTACACCTTC
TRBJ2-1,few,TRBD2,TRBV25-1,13,CASKAGADNEQFF,TGTGCCAGCAAAGCGGGAGCAGACAATGAGCAGTTCTTC
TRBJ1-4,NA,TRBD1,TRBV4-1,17,CASSPREKGARGEKLFF,TGCGCCAGCAGCCCCAGGGAAAAGGGGGCAAGAGGTGAAAAACTGTTTTTT
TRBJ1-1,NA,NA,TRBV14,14,CASSPQFWNTEAFF,TGTGCCAGCAGCCCACAGTTTTGGAACACTGAAGCTTTCTTT
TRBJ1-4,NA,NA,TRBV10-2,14,CASMPGHTNEKLFF,TGCGCCAGCATGCCGGGACACACTAATGAAAAACTGTTTTTT
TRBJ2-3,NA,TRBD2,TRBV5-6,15,CASNQPGLAADTQYF,TGTGCCAGCAACCAACCGGGACTAGCGGCAGATACGCAGTATTTT
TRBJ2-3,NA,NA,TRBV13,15,CASSAGGRSTDTQYF,TGTGCCAGCAGTGCCGGGGGTCGTTCCACAGATACGCAGTATTTT
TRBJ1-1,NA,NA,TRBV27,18,CASSSGGVGGVANTEAFF,TGTGCCAGCAGTAGTGGAGGGGTCGGTGGGGTGGCGAACACTGAAGCTTTCTTT
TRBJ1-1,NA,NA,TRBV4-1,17,CASSHSRLQGYHTEAFF,TGCGCCAGCAGCCATTCTCGATTACAGGGTTATCACACTGAAGCTTTCTTT